These T cell receptor beta chains were read from a single sample in a study of cytomegalovirus exposure and HLA in healthy donors. The method was immunoSEQ multiplex PCR; TCRdb's version includes in-frame clones alone and lacks a portion of them. The table shows over 100,000 clones, with about 60% occurring only once. The sequenced sample was PBMCs. These receptors were taken from a man in his forties in good health and CMV-seropositive. CDR3s include the opening cysteine and the closing phenylalanine or tryptophan. The D gene is left open where the match is weak. Clone size is given for some rows only: seen once, a few or many times, or a class if the clone is expanded.

clone size: -
J gene: TRBJ2-7
V gene: TRBV7-3
D gene: TRBD1
CDR3 protein: CASSLTPRDSPYEQYF
CDR3 DNA: TGTGCCAGCAGCTTAACGCCCCGGGACAGCCCCTACGAGCAGTACTTC

clone size: once
J gene: TRBJ2-7
V gene: TRBV7-8
D gene: TRBD1
CDR3 protein: CASSLPTGRQYF
CDR3 DNA: TGTGCCAGCAGCTTACCGACAGGGAGGCAGTACTTC

clone size: -
J gene: TRBJ2-2
V gene: TRBV5-1
D gene: TRBD2
CDR3 protein: CASSLEAGGPGTGELFF
CDR3 DNA: TGCGCCAGCAGCTTGGAGGCGGGAGGGCCGGGCACCGGGGAGCTGTTTTTT

clone size: -
J gene: TRBJ1-5
V gene: TRBV5-5
D gene: TRBD1
CDR3 protein: CASSALPGQGNQPQHF
CDR3 DNA: TGTGCCAGCAGCGCCCTTCCGGGACAGGGCAATCAGCCCCAGCATTTT

clone size: -
J gene: TRBJ1-2
V gene: TRBV4-1
D gene: -
CDR3 protein: CASSQGMRRGGYTF
CDR3 DNA: TGCGCCAGCAGCCAAGGAATGAGGAGGGGTGGCTACACCTTC

clone size: -
J gene: TRBJ2-7
V gene: TRBV2
D gene: -
CDR3 protein: CATLWAGYSYEQYF
CDR3 DNA: TGTGCCACTTTGTGGGCGGGATACTCCTACGAGCAGTACTTC

clone size: once
J gene: TRBJ1-4
V gene: TRBV28
D gene: -
CDR3 protein: CAARREGSLKEKLFF
CDR3 DNA: TGTGCCGCACGCCGAGAGGGCTCATTAAAAGAAAAACTGTTTTTT

clone size: -
J gene: TRBJ2-3
V gene: TRBV7-3
D gene: -
CDR3 protein: CASSLQWTDTQYF
CDR3 DNA: TGTGCCAGCAGCCTCCAGTGGACAGATACGCAGTATTTT

clone size: few
J gene: TRBJ1-2
V gene: TRBV6-5
D gene: -
CDR3 protein: CASSRAGPYGYTF
CDR3 DNA: TGTGCCAGCAGCCGCGCGGGACCGTATGGCTACACCTTC

clone size: -
J gene: TRBJ1-5
V gene: TRBV10-3
D gene: TRBD1
CDR3 protein: CAGWTGIVNQPQHF
CDR3 DNA: TGTGCCGGCTGGACAGGGATCGTCAATCAGCCCCAGCATTTT

clone size: few
J gene: TRBJ2-7
V gene: TRBV28
D gene: TRBD2
CDR3 protein: CASSLSASGSSYEQYF
CDR3 DNA: TGTGCCAGCAGTTTATCGGCTAGCGGGAGCTCCTACGAGCAGTACTTC

clone size: -
J gene: TRBJ2-7
V gene: TRBV13
D gene: TRBD1
CDR3 protein: CASSFRDRGLYEQYF
CDR3 DNA: TGTGCCAGCAGCTTCCGGGACAGGGGGCTCTACGAGCAGTACTTC

clone size: -
J gene: TRBJ2-7
V gene: TRBV5-6
D gene: TRBD1
CDR3 protein: CASSLGQGAEDEQYF
CDR3 DNA: TGTGCCAGCAGCTTGGGGCAGGGGGCAGAAGACGAGCAGTACTTC

clone size: -
J gene: TRBJ1-2
V gene: TRBV4-1
D gene: TRBD1
CDR3 protein: CASSQGDRGIYGYTF
CDR3 DNA: TGCGCCAGCAGCCAGGGGGACAGGGGGATCTATGGCTACACCTTC

clone size: -
J gene: TRBJ2-1
V gene: TRBV19
D gene: TRBD1
CDR3 protein: CASSSGQSSYNEQFF
CDR3 DNA: TGTGCCAGTAGTTCGGGACAGAGCTCCTACAATGAGCAGTTCTTC

clone size: -
J gene: TRBJ2-7
V gene: TRBV6-6
D gene: TRBD1
CDR3 protein: CATGQASYEQYF
CDR3 DNA: TGTGCCACGGGACAGGCCTCCTACGAGCAGTACTTC

clone size: few
J gene: TRBJ2-5
V gene: TRBV5-8
D gene: TRBD1
CDR3 protein: CASSKGTGTTGETQYF
CDR3 DNA: TGTGCCAGCAGCAAGGGGACAGGGACAACTGGAGAGACCCAGTACTTC

clone size: -
J gene: TRBJ1-3
V gene: TRBV6-5
D gene: TRBD1
CDR3 protein: CASSYRTGGRNTIYF
CDR3 DNA: TGTGCCAGCAGTTACCGGACAGGGGGAAGAAACACCATATATTTT

clone size: few
J gene: TRBJ2-7
V gene: TRBV11-2
D gene: TRBD2
CDR3 protein: CASSPTRTSGISYEQYF
CDR3 DNA: TGTGCCAGCAGCCCGACCCGGACTAGCGGGATCTCCTACGAGCAGTACTTC

clone size: -
J gene: TRBJ2-2
V gene: TRBV7-7
D gene: TRBD2
CDR3 protein: CASSLIAGDPTGELFF
CDR3 DNA: TGTGCTAGCAGCTTAATTGCGGGAGACCCCACCGGGGAGCTGTTTTTT

clone size: -
J gene: TRBJ1-5
V gene: TRBV6-5
D gene: -
CDR3 protein: CASTAGHNSNQPQHF
CDR3 DNA: TGTGCCAGCACCGCGGGGCATAATAGCAATCAGCCCCAGCATTTT

clone size: few
J gene: TRBJ2-1
V gene: TRBV14
D gene: TRBD2
CDR3 protein: CASSQGVAGINEQFF
CDR3 DNA: TGTGCCAGCAGCCAAGGCGTAGCGGGAATCAATGAGCAGTTCTTC

clone size: -
J gene: TRBJ1-4
V gene: TRBV19
D gene: TRBD1
CDR3 protein: CASTTPDRGGEKLFF
CDR3 DNA: TGTGCCAGTACCACTCCCGACAGGGGTGGTGAAAAACTGTTTTTT

clone size: -
J gene: TRBJ2-7
V gene: TRBV11-2
D gene: TRBD1
CDR3 protein: CASSYLGTGGSEQYF
CDR3 DNA: TGTGCCAGCAGCTATCTAGGGACAGGGGGCAGCGAGCAGTACTTC

clone size: few
J gene: TRBJ2-3
V gene: TRBV9
D gene: -
CDR3 protein: CASSKAGSGVFDTQYF
CDR3 DNA: TGTGCCAGCAGCAAGGCCGGTAGCGGAGTTTTCGATACGCAGTATTTT

clone size: -
J gene: TRBJ1-1
V gene: TRBV7-8
D gene: -
CDR3 protein: CASSLQMNTEAFF
CDR3 DNA: TGTGCCAGCAGCTTACAGATGAACACTGAAGCTTTCTTT

clone size: -
J gene: TRBJ1-2
V gene: TRBV6-1
D gene: TRBD1
CDR3 protein: CASSLVDRDYGYTF
CDR3 DNA: TGTGCCAGCAGTCTCGTTGACAGGGACTATGGCTACACCTTC

clone size: once
J gene: TRBJ1-4
V gene: TRBV15
D gene: -
CDR3 protein: CATSVPSGTSNEKLFF
CDR3 DNA: TGTGCCACCAGCGTCCCATCCGGGACATCCAATGAAAAACTGTTTTTT

clone size: -
J gene: TRBJ1-1
V gene: TRBV5-1
D gene: TRBD1
CDR3 protein: CASSFWTGRNTEAFF
CDR3 DNA: TGCGCCAGCAGCTTCTGGACAGGGAGGAACACTGAAGCTTTCTTT

clone size: -
J gene: TRBJ2-2
V gene: TRBV25-1
D gene: -
CDR3 protein: CASSELGRQSPGELFF
CDR3 DNA: TGTGCCAGCAGTGAATTAGGGCGACAGTCCCCCGGGGAGCTGTTTTTT

clone size: -
J gene: TRBJ2-5
V gene: TRBV7-8
D gene: -
CDR3 protein: CASSLARQETQYF
CDR3 DNA: TGTGCCAGCAGCTTAGCGCGCCAAGAGACCCAGTACTTC

clone size: -
J gene: TRBJ2-3
V gene: TRBV6-1
D gene: TRBD1
CDR3 protein: CASSETGSTDTQYF
CDR3 DNA: TGTGCCAGCAGTGAGACAGGGAGCACAGATACGCAGTATTTT

clone size: -
J gene: TRBJ2-5
V gene: TRBV14
D gene: TRBD2
CDR3 protein: CASSLLAGGSGTQYF
CDR3 DNA: TGTGCCAGCAGCCTCTTAGCGGGAGGCAGCGGGACCCAGTACTTC

clone size: -
J gene: TRBJ2-1
V gene: TRBV6-5
D gene: TRBD2
CDR3 protein: CASSYRASGGYNEQFF
CDR3 DNA: TGTGCCAGCAGCTACAGGGCTAGCGGGGGATACAATGAGCAGTTCTTC

clone size: -
J gene: TRBJ2-2
V gene: TRBV7-9
D gene: -
CDR3 protein: CASSGGTGELFF
CDR3 DNA: TGTGCCAGCAGTGGAGGGACCGGGGAGCTGTTTTTT

clone size: -
J gene: TRBJ2-3
V gene: TRBV11-2
D gene: TRBD1
CDR3 protein: CASSPTGPDTQYF
CDR3 DNA: TGTGCCAGCAGCCCGACAGGGCCAGATACGCAGTATTTT

clone size: few
J gene: TRBJ1-2
V gene: TRBV25-1
D gene: TRBD1
CDR3 protein: CASSHIERTGTDGYTF
CDR3 DNA: TGTGCCAGCAGTCATATCGAACGGACAGGGACTGATGGCTACACCTTC

clone size: once
J gene: TRBJ2-5
V gene: TRBV7-8
D gene: -
CDR3 protein: CASSLVWGGPETQYF
CDR3 DNA: TGTGCCAGCAGCTTAGTCTGGGGGGGGCCTGAGACCCAGTACTTC

clone size: -
J gene: TRBJ1-1
V gene: TRBV29-1
D gene: TRBD1
CDR3 protein: CSVRDRTNTEAFF
CDR3 DNA: TGCAGCGTCCGGGACAGGACGAACACTGAAGCTTTCTTT

clone size: once
J gene: TRBJ1-2
V gene: TRBV28
D gene: -
CDR3 protein: CASSFRGGYTF
CDR3 DNA: TGTGCCAGCAGTTTTCGTGGGGGGTACACCTTC

clone size: -
J gene: TRBJ1-2
V gene: TRBV7-2
D gene: -
CDR3 protein: CASSLDPDMTEAF
CDR3 DNA: TGTGCCAGCAGCTTAGACCCCGACATGACGGAGGCTTTC

clone size: few
J gene: TRBJ1-5
V gene: TRBV7-9
D gene: -
CDR3 protein: CASVQTNSNQPQHF
CDR3 DNA: TGTGCCTCAGTCCAGACTAACAGCAATCAGCCCCAGCATTTT

clone size: -
J gene: TRBJ2-2
V gene: TRBV19
D gene: -
CDR3 protein: CASSIDVLGQNTGELFF
CDR3 DNA: TGTGCCAGTAGTATAGATGTATTAGGACAGAACACCGGGGAGCTGTTTTTT

clone size: -
J gene: TRBJ2-2
V gene: TRBV10-3
D gene: TRBD2
CDR3 protein: CAIADNQGLAGGELFF
CDR3 DNA: TGTGCCATCGCGGATAATCAGGGACTAGCGGGCGGGGAGCTGTTTTTT

clone size: -
J gene: TRBJ2-3
V gene: TRBV5-1
D gene: TRBD2
CDR3 protein: CASSRARAGVGDTQYF
CDR3 DNA: TGCGCCAGCAGCCGCGCTAGGGCGGGGGTTGGAGATACGCAGTATTTT